These 18 T cell receptor beta chains were sequenced from one sample in a study of blood T cell repertoires in COVID-19. This table comes from immunoSEQ multiplex PCR, and its TCRdb copy is limited to in-frame clones, with some not included. The data show 470,000 or so clones, approximately 83% seen once. Sequenced sample: peripheral blood. Receptors were obtained from a human donor in a cohort sampled during active COVID-19.

A few counts support this clone. The chain recombines TRBV5-5 with TRBJ1-4; D is perhaps TRBD1 (6 bases). Trimming left V 1 base short and J 7 bases short, with 11 bases between. This CDR3 comprises 14 residues. CDR1 SGHKS and CDR2 YYEKEE come from the germline V gene (reference sequence). CDR3 in amino acids: CASSLMGAREKLFF. The CDR3 DNA follows: TGTGCCAGCAGCTTGATGGGGGCGCGTGAAAAACTGTTTTTT.

This chain uses TRBV12-5 with TRBJ2-1; TRBD2 agrees at 11 bases. This CDR3 has 14 amino acids. Germline-derived CDR1 and CDR2 are LGHNT and FRNRAP. The trim removed 2 bases at V and 14 bases at J, leaving 8 bases unmatched. In DNA, the CDR3 is TGTGCTAGTGGTTTGCCCCAGACTAGCGGGACTAAGTTCTTC. It yields the protein CASGLPQTSGTKFF.

The chain links TRBV30 to TRBJ2-1; tentative D call: TRBD2 (5 bases). The CDR3 has 11 amino acids. In germline, CDR1 is GTSNPN, CDR2 SVGIG (reference sequence). The germline V and J ends were trimmed by 0 bases and 10 bases, with 7 bases remaining between them. The CDR3: CAWSVREEQFF. As DNA, the CDR3 is TGTGCCTGGAGTGTACGGGAAGAGCAGTTCTTC.

This rearrangement joins TRBV11-2 to TRBJ1-2; D call uncertain. Per the germline V gene, CDR1 is SGHAT and CDR2 is FQNNGV. V lost 3 bases to trimming and J lost 4 bases, with 6 bases between them. The CDR3 length is 12 residues. CDR3 in DNA: TGTGCCAGCAGCTTCACGGGCTATGGCTACACCTTC. It is translated as CASSFTGYGYTF.

The chain has TRBV29-1 and TRBJ1-3; D not certain. The CDR3 is 11 amino acids. Trimming pared 5 bases from V and 3 bases from J, leaving 5 bases between. Looked up from germline, CDR1 is SQVTM and CDR2 is ANQGSEA. DNA of the CDR3: TGCAGCGTTTTTAGTGGAAACACCATATATTTT. Translation gives CSVFSGNTIYF.

V and J are TRBV28 and TRBJ1-2; D remains ambiguous. Germline CDR1 MDHEN, CDR2 SYDVKM. V was clipped by 2 bases and J by 4 bases, with 8 bases between them. The CDR3 contains 13 residues. The CDR3 nucleotides read TGTGCCAGCAGTTTACAGGTGGGCTATGGCTACACCTTC. Translation: CASSLQVGYGYTF.

This chain connects TRBV11-2 to TRBJ2-5, with D unresolved. Germline V lookup: CDR1 SGHAT, CDR2 FQNNGV. The CDR3 contains 12 residues. V lost 5 bases and J 5 bases, leaving 9 bases between the germline ends. CDR3: CASSTVRETQYF. Written as DNA, the CDR3 is TGTGCCAGCAGCACAGTCAGGGAGACCCAGTACTTC.

This chain links TRBV28 with TRBJ2-3; TRBD2 aligns across 10 bases. J gave up 2 bases and V 8 bases, and 7 bases lay outside the gene matches. This CDR3 is built from 15 residues. Germline V lookup: CDR1 MDHEN, CDR2 SYDVKM. As DNA, the CDR3 is TGTGCCAGCGGCTATAGCGGGAGGACCACAGATACGCAGTATTTT. Translating it yields CASGYSGRTTDTQYF. Using reference TRBV28 and TRBJ2-3 for the parts outside the CDR3, the full variable domain is DVKVTQSSRYLVKRTGEKVFLECVQDMDHENMFWYRQDPGLGLRLIYFSYDVKMKEKGDIPEGYSVSREKKERFSLILESASTNQTSMYLCASGYSGRTTDTQYFGPGTRLTVL.

The sample holds a few counts of this clone. The genes are TRBV18 and TRBJ2-2; 9 bases fit TRBD2. Losses at the gene ends were 3 bases for V and 3 bases for J; bases not matched to a gene: 5. The CDR3 contains 16 residues. Looked up from germline, CDR1 is KGHSH and CDR2 is LQKENI. The CDR3 sequence is CASSPLAGTYTGELFF. DNA for the CDR3: TGTGCCAGCTCACCCCTAGCGGGGACGTACACCGGGGAGCTGTTTTTT.

The chain employs TRBV2 and TRBJ1-5; D remains unclear. Germline values: CDR1 SNHLY, CDR2 FYNNEI. The CDR3 runs 12 residues. Trimming cost V 3 bases and J 7 bases, with 7 bases left between them. The CDR3: CASSEMRQPQHF. The CDR3, as DNA: TGTGCCAGCAGTGAGATGAGGCAGCCCCAGCATTTT.

The chain uses TRBV19 and TRBJ2-5; 10 nucleotides agree with TRBD2. V was clipped by 2 bases and J by 6 bases; unmatched bases: 3. This CDR3 is built from 14 residues. CDR1 and CDR2 (germline): LNHDA, SQIVND (reference sequence). This CDR3 is CASSILAGVQTQYF. DNA of the CDR3: TGTGCCAGTAGTATACTAGCGGGAGTGCAGACCCAGTACTTC.

Here the CDR3 reads CASSYTAGGPYEQYF. The CDR3 DNA is TGTGCCAGCAGTTATACAGCGGGGGGCCCTTACGAGCAGTACTTC. The genes are TRBV6-2 or TRBV6-3 and TRBJ2-7, with 9 nucleotides matching TRBD2. The V gene's germline CDR1 is MNHEY and CDR2 SVGEGT. The CDR3 covers 15 residues. V shed 3 bases and J 4 bases; nucleotides not matched to a gene: 7.

The chain joins TRBV2 to TRBJ1-2; D might be TRBD1 (5 bases). V gave up 6 bases and J gave up 8 bases, with 22 bases separating them. CDR1 is SNHLY, CDR2 FYNNEI, per germline. The CDR3 runs to 15 residues. Written as DNA, the CDR3 is TGTGCCAGCAGCCCAGGGCCTCCTGACAGACAAGGCTACACCTTC. Translation gives CASSPGPPDRQGYTF.

Written as DNA, the CDR3 is TGTGCCAGCAGCTTAGGGACAGCCCATGAAGCTTTCTTT. It specifies CASSLGTAHEAFF. The chain employs TRBV7-8 and TRBJ1-1; possible D gene TRBD1, 6 bases. Germline V gene lookup returns CDR1 SGHVS and CDR2 FQNEAQ. V shed 1 base and J shed 7 bases, with 10 bases lying between them. The CDR3 length is 13 residues.

To note about this clone: Within the sample, other DNA sequences also encode this same CDR3. The CDR3 spells CASSPDSNYGYTF. The CDR3 nucleotides read TGTGCCAGCAGCCCGGACAGTAACTATGGCTACACCTTC. The V and J genes are TRBV7-2 and TRBJ1-2; tentatively, D is TRBD1 (6 bases). The CDR3 runs 13 residues. The V gene's germline CDR1 is SGHTA and CDR2 FQGNSA. V lost 5 bases and J 1 base, leaving 8 bases between the germline ends.

This clone was recorded a few times. The chain joins TRBV5-1 to TRBJ1-1; 7 bases fit TRBD1. The V gene end was trimmed by 0 bases and the J gene end by 0 bases; junction bases not matched to a gene: 2. The CDR3 totals 15 residues. CDR1 and CDR2 from the germline V gene are SGHRS and YFSETQ. As DNA, the CDR3 is TGCGCCAGCAGCTTGGAGGGGACAGTGAACACTGAAGCTTTCTTT. Amino acid sequence: CASSLEGTVNTEAFF.

V and J are TRBV5-4 and TRBJ1-3, with D hard to call. This CDR3 has 15 amino acids. The germline V and J ends were trimmed by 6 bases and 0 bases, with 13 bases remaining between them. The germline V gene encodes CDR1 SGHNT and CDR2 YYREEE (reference sequence). The CDR3 nucleotides read TGTGCCAGCACCACAACCCCAGGCTCTGGAAACACCATATATTTT. Protein: CASTTTPGSGNTIYF.

The sample holds one count of this clone. This chain joins TRBV4-2 and TRBJ2-1, with 7 positions matching TRBD2. This CDR3 contains 13 residues. Germline CDR1 is LGHNA and CDR2 is YNFKEQ. V dropped 1 base and J dropped 7; count of bases not matched to a gene: 1. The chain's CDR3 is CASSQVGGNEQFF. As DNA, the CDR3 is TGTGCCAGCAGCCAAGTGGGAGGGAATGAGCAGTTCTTC.